Below, 10 T cell receptor beta chains from the same sample are listed, as sequenced in a study of OX40 agonist ivuxolimab in advanced cancers. The data were produced by immunoSEQ multiplex PCR, yet TCRdb's version contains in-frame clones alone and is incomplete. The sample has more than 15,000 clones; roughly 78% are singletons. The starting material was CD4+ or CD8+ T cells sorted from blood, obtained in a trial of the OX40 agonist ivuxolimab. The receptors stem from an adult with an advanced solid tumor such as melanoma, head and neck, liver or kidney cancer.

The V gene is TRBV5-4, the J gene TRBJ1-1; unclear D gene. The CDR3 runs to 13 residues. Germline V lookup: CDR1 SGHNT, CDR2 YYREEE (reference sequence). Trimming left V 9 bases short and J 0 bases short, with 12 bases between. CDR3 bases: TGTGCCATCCCAGGCGGAGTGAACACTGAAGCTTTCTTT. As protein: CAIPGGVNTEAFF.

The chain is built from TRBV4-1 and TRBJ1-1; 9 nucleotides match TRBD1. The CDR3 spans 14 residues. Germline V CDR1 and CDR2: MGHRA, YSYEKL. V lost 3 bases to trimming and J lost 7 bases; unmatched junction nucleotides: 6. This chain's CDR3 is CASSHLQGAGEAFF. In nucleotides, the CDR3 is TGCGCCAGCAGCCACTTACAGGGGGCGGGTGAAGCTTTCTTT.

V and J are TRBV5-1 and TRBJ2-7, with 7 bases aligning to TRBD2. Trimming cost V 0 bases and J 3 bases; bases outside gene matches: 12. The CDR3 extends over 17 amino acids. Germline V CDR1 and CDR2: SGHRS, YFSETQ. CDR3 coding DNA: TGCGCCAGCAGCTTGGGGTCTAGCGGAGCCTCTTTCTACGAGCAGTACTTC. This gives the protein CASSLGSSGASFYEQYF. Using reference TRBV5-1 and TRBJ2-7 for the parts outside the CDR3, the full variable domain is KAGVTQTPRYLIKTRGQQVTLSCSPISGHRSVSWYQQTPGQGLQFLFEYFSETQRNKGNFPGRFSGRQFSNSRSEMNVSTLELGDSALYLCASSLGSSGASFYEQYFGPGTRLTVT.

The rearrangement links TRBV5-4 to TRBJ2-7; a possible D gene is TRBD1 (5 bases). Trimming pared 0 bases from V and 0 bases from J, leaving 7 bases between. The CDR3 covers 14 residues. CDR1 is SGHNT and CDR2 is YYREEE in the germline V gene (reference sequence). The CDR3 is CASSLAQGSYEQYF. The CDR3 nucleotides read TGTGCCAGCAGCTTGGCCCAGGGCTCCTACGAGCAGTACTTC.

The chain combines TRBV9 with TRBJ2-5, with 9 bases identical to TRBD2. The DNA end is more similar to TRBJ2-7, so the J call may be wrong. The CDR3 consists of 15 residues. Germline V lookup: CDR1 SGDLS, CDR2 YYNGEE. The CDR3: CASSAGLAITYEQYF. The CDR3 coding sequence is TGTGCCAGCAGCGCGGGACTAGCTATAACCTACGAGCAGTACTTC.

This clone has more than one count but fewer than ten. V gene TRBV9 combines with J gene TRBJ2-3; D is unresolved. The germline gives CDR1 SGDLS, CDR2 YYNGEE. This CDR3 spans 11 amino acids. V lost 0 bases to trimming and J lost 8 bases, with 4 bases between them. In DNA form, the CDR3 reads TGTGCCAGCAGCGTAGAGGGTACGCAGTATTTT. It yields the protein CASSVEGTQYF.

The chain uses TRBV5-1 and TRBJ2-7, with D maybe TRBD1 (6 bases). CDR3 length equals 13 residues. V lost 4 bases to trimming and J lost 3 bases, with 11 bases between them. Per germline, CDR1 SGHRS and CDR2 YFSETQ. In DNA form, the CDR3 reads TGCGCCAGCAGCCAGGACAGTCGCTACGAGCAGTACTTC. Translation: CASSQDSRYEQYF.

V usage is TRBV7-6 and J usage is TRBJ1-3, with TRBD1 as a possible D gene (6 bases). Germline V gene sequence: CDR1 SGHVS, CDR2 FNYEAQ. The CDR3 is made up of 15 amino acids. V was cut by 1 base and J by 3 bases, with 10 bases left in between. CDR3 sequence (DNA): TGTGCCAGCAGCTTAGGGGGGCTGGGTGGAAACACCATATATTTT. Translated, it gives CASSLGGLGGNTIYF.

This clone was seen just once. The same CDR3 arises from other DNA sequences in this sample as well. This sequence joins TRBV6-5 and TRBJ2-1; no firm D call. V lost 6 bases to trimming and J lost 0 bases, with 12 bases between them. Looked up from germline, CDR1 is MNHEY and CDR2 is SVGAGI. The CDR3 has 15 amino acids. The CDR3 nucleotides read TGTGCCAGCAGCCCCGGTTCTAGCTCCTACAATGAGCAGTTCTTC. It translates to CASSPGSSSYNEQFF.

This clone was seen a few times. CDR3 sequence: CASSLAEGGAFF. The CDR3 DNA sequence: TGTGCCAGCAGCTTGGCCGAGGGGGGAGCTTTCTTT. The chain combines TRBV5-6 with TRBJ1-1, with D tentatively TRBD1 (6 bases). CDR1 is SGHDT, CDR2 YYEEEE, per germline. The CDR3 length is 12 residues. The V end lost 0 bases, the J end lost 10 bases, and 10 bases lay between the germline ends. Combining the CDR3 with reference TRBV5-6 and TRBJ1-1 gives the whole variable domain DAGVTQSPTHLIKTRGQQVTLRCSPKSGHDTVSWYQQALGQGPQFIFQYYEEEERQRGNFPDRFSGHQFPNYSSELNVNALLLGDSALYLCASSLAEGGAFFGQGTRLTVV.